The 25 T cell receptor beta chains given below trace back to one sample, sequenced in a study of shared T cell receptors in the human thymus. Assay: immunoSEQ multiplex PCR; the TCRdb copy retains only in-frame clones and omits some. The sample shows about 500,000 clones, 70% to 80% of them seen only once. These same data were also listed under a study on human thymus T cells.

The sequencing sample was made of thymocytes. Every receptor here comes from a boy in the first two years of life with a congenital heart defect.

The V and J genes are TRBV6-1 and TRBJ2-5; tentative D call: TRBD2 (6 bases). The ends were cut back, 1 base at V and 3 bases at J, with 15 bases in the middle. CDR3 length equals 16 residues. Germline lookup yields CDR1 MNHNS and CDR2 SASEGT. The CDR3: CASSEEGRHSEETQYF. CDR3 nucleotides: TGTGCCAGCAGTGAAGAAGGGAGGCACTCAGAAGAGACCCAGTACTTC.

Only a few counts were recorded for this clone. The J gene is TRBJ1-4, the V gene TRBV4-3; D unresolved. V dropped 8 bases and J dropped 1 base, with 11 bases sitting between them. This CDR3 has 14 residues. Germline V CDR1 and CDR2: LGHNA, YSLEER. The CDR3 reads CASSLAETNEKLFF. The CDR3 nucleotides are TGCGCCAGCTCGCTGGCAGAAACTAATGAAAAACTGTTTTTT.

The chain recombines TRBV11-2 with TRBJ2-7; maybe TRBD2 (6 bases). Per the germline V gene, CDR1 is SGHAT and CDR2 is FQNNGV. The CDR3 is made up of 16 amino acids. Trimming pared 1 base from V and 0 bases from J, leaving 13 bases between. The CDR3 nucleotides are TGTGCCAGCAGCTTAGGAGGCGGGGTAAGCTCCTACGAGCAGTACTTC. This codes for CASSLGGGVSSYEQYF.

This clone is a singleton in its sample. The V and J genes are TRBV27 and TRBJ2-3, with TRBD2 identical over 12 bases. The V segment lost 5 bases and the J segment 6 bases; nucleotides outside the gene matches: 6. Looked up from germline, CDR1 is MNHEY and CDR2 is SMNVEV (reference sequence). The CDR3 has 15 residues. The CDR3 DNA is TGTGCCAGCAGTCCTAGCGGGAGGGCCACTGATACGCAGTATTTT. This translates into CASSPSGRATDTQYF.

The chain uses TRBV2 and TRBJ2-7; 10 bases are shared with TRBD1. The J segment lost 2 bases and the V segment lost 0 bases, leaving 4 bases of the junction unmatched. The CDR3 sequence is 16 residues long. Germline CDR1 SNHLY, CDR2 FYNNEI. CDR3 in amino acids: CASSEAATGGPYEQYF. CDR3 nucleotides: TGTGCCAGCAGTGAAGCCGCGACAGGGGGCCCCTACGAGCAGTACTTC.

The rearrangement joins TRBV7-9 to TRBJ1-3; the match to TRBD1 covers 9 bases. This CDR3 comprises 17 residues. In germline, CDR1 is SEHNR, CDR2 FQNEAQ (reference sequence). After removal of 0 bases from V and 2 bases from J, the junction contained 5 bases not matched to a gene. The DNA for the CDR3 is TGTGCCAGCAGCTTAGCCGGACAGGGGAAGGCTGGAAACACCATATATTTT. It yields the protein CASSLAGQGKAGNTIYF.

J is TRBJ2-3 and V is TRBV7-2; TRBD2 is a possible D gene (5 bases). The CDR3 spans 17 residues. CDR1 and CDR2 (germline): SGHTA, FQGNSA. Trimming took off 0 bases at V and 0 bases at J, with 13 bases between the two ends. The CDR3 spells CASSLASSPFSTDTQYF. Here the CDR3 DNA reads TGTGCCAGCAGCTTAGCGTCTAGCCCCTTTAGCACAGATACGCAGTATTTT.

V is TRBV9 and J is TRBJ1-3, with no clear D. The CDR3 is 15 residues long. The V and J ends lost 4 bases and 0 bases respectively, with 11 bases between them. Germline V gives CDR1 SGDLS, CDR2 YYNGEE. In DNA form, the CDR3 reads TGTGCCAGCAGCCCCCGCAGGTTCTCTGGAAACACCATATATTTT. Its protein product is CASSPRRFSGNTIYF. The whole variable domain, remainder taken from reference TRBV9 and TRBJ1-3, is DSGVTQTPKHLITATGQRVTLRCSPRSGDLSVYWYQQSLDQGLQFLIQYYNGEERAKGNILERFSAQQFPDLHSELNLSSLELGDSALYFCASSPRRFSGNTIYFGEGSWLTVV.

This chain connects TRBV7-6 to TRBJ2-7; 7 positions agree with TRBD1. The V gene end was trimmed by 1 base and the J gene end by 5 bases; junction bases not matched to a gene: 5. The CDR3 is 14 amino acids. Germline CDR1 reads SGHVS; CDR2 reads FNYEAQ. The DNA for the CDR3 is TGTGCCAGCAGCTTAGTTAGGGACAGCGACGAGCAGTACTTC. This translates into CASSLVRDSDEQYF.

V and J are TRBV10-3 and TRBJ1-3; D remains unclear. The ends were cut back, 6 bases at V and 0 bases at J, with 18 bases in the middle. CDR3 length: 17 residues. Germline-derived CDR1 and CDR2 are ENHRY and SYGVKD. CDR3 in amino acids: CAIRQEGVQSSGNTIYF. The CDR3 DNA sequence: TGTGCCATCAGGCAAGAAGGAGTCCAGAGCTCTGGAAACACCATATATTTT.

The sample holds a few counts of this clone. The chain uses TRBV25-1 and TRBJ2-7; D may be TRBD1 (6 bases). Germline CDR1 and CDR2: MGHDK and SYGVNS. V lost 1 base to trimming and J lost 6 bases, with 25 bases between them. This CDR3 comprises 18 residues. The CDR3 reads CASSESVGASPSSCEQYF. Here the CDR3 DNA reads TGTGCCAGCAGTGAATCGGTGGGGGCTAGCCCCTCTTCTTGCGAGCAGTACTTC.

The chain has TRBV10-2 and TRBJ2-7, with D possibly being TRBD2 (5 bases). Trimming removed 2 bases at V and 9 bases at J, with 11 bases between. The CDR3 covers 12 residues. Per the germline V gene, CDR1 is WSHSY and CDR2 is SAAADI. The DNA for the CDR3 is TGCGCCAGCAGTGAGAGGGTCGCGGGGCAGTACTTC. It specifies CASSERVAGQYF.

The chain employs TRBV27 and TRBJ2-7, with a possible D match to TRBD1 (6 bases). CDR3 size: 13 residues. Trimming shortened V by 5 bases and J by 3 bases, and 11 bases separated the two germline ends. Germline values: CDR1 MNHEY, CDR2 SMNVEV (reference sequence). The CDR3 DNA is TGTGCCAGCAGTACAACAGGGTTCTACGAGCAGTACTTC. Translation: CASSTTGFYEQYF.

The V gene is TRBV7-9, the J gene TRBJ1-1; 8 nucleotides align to TRBD1. Trimming cost V 5 bases and J 0 bases; bases outside gene matches: 11. The CDR3 has 17 amino acids. From germline, CDR1 is SEHNR and CDR2 FQNEAQ (reference sequence). The CDR3 DNA follows: TGTGCCAGCAGCGATCAATTCAGGGGGCGGGTGAACACTGAAGCTTTCTTT. It codes for CASSDQFRGRVNTEAFF. The full variable domain, completed using reference TRBV7-9 and TRBJ1-1, is DTGVSQNPRHKITKRGQNVTFRCDPISEHNRLYWYRQTLGQGPEFLTYFQNEAQLEKSRLLSDRFSAERPKGSFSTLEIQRTEQGDSAMYLCASSDQFRGRVNTEAFFGQGTRLTVV.

V gene TRBV2 combines with J gene TRBJ2-7; TRBD2 matches at 8 bases. Germline V CDR1 and CDR2: SNHLY, FYNNEI. V gave up 9 bases and J gave up 6 bases; unmatched junction bases: 13. CDR3 length equals 14 residues. The CDR3 protein is CASNLGGRTGEQYF. The DNA for the CDR3 is TGTGCCAGTAACCTTGGCGGGAGGACTGGCGAGCAGTACTTC.

The rearrangement joins TRBV4-1 to TRBJ1-5; TRBD1 aligns across 8 bases. The CDR3 runs to 17 residues. Germline V gene data show CDR1 as MGHRA and CDR2 as YSYEKL. Trimming removed 0 bases from V and 3 bases from J; junction bases left unmatched: 7. The CDR3 sequence: CASSQDWGQADNQPQHF. In DNA form, the CDR3 reads TGCGCCAGCAGCCAAGACTGGGGACAGGCCGACAATCAGCCCCAGCATTTT.

This rearrangement joins TRBV4-2 to TRBJ1-5; 10 bases fit TRBD1. The CDR3 has 20 residues. Per the germline V gene, CDR1 is LGHNA and CDR2 is YNFKEQ. V trimming: 1 base; J trimming: 0 bases; junction bases outside the gene matches: 12. CDR3 sequence reads: CASSQVVTGGPQHSNQPQHF. The CDR3 DNA follows: TGTGCCAGCAGCCAAGTTGTGACAGGGGGCCCTCAACATAGCAATCAGCCCCAGCATTTT.

The J gene is TRBJ2-2, the V gene TRBV28; 10 nucleotides agree with TRBD2. The V gene end was trimmed by 6 bases and the J gene end by 3 bases; junction bases not matched to a gene: 7. The CDR3 loop spans 16 amino acids. Looked up from germline, CDR1 is MDHEN and CDR2 is SYDVKM. The CDR3 here is CASSKREGPDTGELFF. The CDR3 nucleotides read TGTGCCAGCAGCAAGCGGGAGGGCCCGGACACCGGGGAGCTGTTTTTT.

This chain uses TRBV28 with TRBJ1-5, with D possibly matching TRBD1 (5 bases). Trimming left V 2 bases short and J 1 base short, with 12 bases between. The CDR3 has 16 residues. Germline V lookup: CDR1 MDHEN, CDR2 SYDVKM. CDR3 coding DNA: TGTGCCAGCAGTTTAGTGGGGGGGGAAAGCAATCAGCCCCAGCATTTT. This codes for CASSLVGGESNQPQHF.

This rearrangement joins TRBV14 to TRBJ2-5, with 8 bases matching TRBD2. The CDR3 is 17 residues long. Per germline, CDR1 SGHDN and CDR2 FVKESK. V dropped 1 base and J dropped 5; count of bases not matched to a gene: 12. CDR3 DNA sequence: TGTGCCAGCAGCCAAGTTGCGGGAGGCGGTGCCCAGGAGACCCAGTACTTC. Translated: CASSQVAGGGAQETQYF.

This clone has just one count. This chain joins TRBV28 and TRBJ2-1; 14 positions match TRBD2. The V segment lost 5 bases and the J segment 2 bases; nucleotides outside the gene matches: 5. The CDR3 totals 17 residues. The germline CDR1 and CDR2 sequences are MDHEN and SYDVKM. The CDR3 sequence: CASSPGTSGSTYNEQFF. CDR3 nucleotide sequence: TGTGCCAGCAGTCCCGGGACTAGCGGGAGTACCTACAATGAGCAGTTCTTC.

This sequence joins TRBV4-1 and TRBJ2-1, with TRBD1 matching over 9 bases. Germline CDR1 reads MGHRA; CDR2 reads YSYEKL. V was clipped by 5 bases and J by 5 bases; unmatched bases: 7. The CDR3 spans 15 residues. The CDR3 here is CASSTRDRANNEQFF. As DNA, the CDR3 is TGCGCCAGCAGCACCCGGGACAGGGCGAACAATGAGCAGTTCTTC.

The V call is TRBV11-2, the J call TRBJ2-7, with 11 bases identical to TRBD2. The V and J ends lost 0 bases and 7 bases, in that order; junction bases with no gene match: 8. Germline assignment: CDR1 SGHAT and CDR2 FQNNGV. This CDR3 spans 16 amino acids. This CDR3 reads CASSLDLLAGGGEQYF. The CDR3 DNA reads TGTGCCAGCAGCTTAGATCTCCTAGCGGGAGGCGGTGAGCAGTACTTC.

The chain combines TRBV19 with TRBJ2-1; 7 bases are a match to TRBD2. With 9 bases clipped from V and 9 bases from J, the junction kept 2 bases outside the gene matches. Germline assignment: CDR1 LNHDA and CDR2 SQIVND (reference sequence). The CDR3 has 10 residues. The CDR3 DNA reads TGTGCCAGCCGGGGGGTTGAGCAGTTCTTC. Translation: CASRGVEQFF.

The chain recombines TRBV27 with TRBJ1-1; tentatively, D is TRBD1 (6 bases). V was trimmed by 6 bases and J by 0 bases, leaving 11 bases between them. The CDR3 length is 14 residues. In germline, CDR1 is MNHEY, CDR2 SMNVEV (reference sequence). The CDR3 DNA follows: TGTGCCAGCAGCCCCTGGACAGTGAACACTGAAGCTTTCTTT. Its translation: CASSPWTVNTEAFF.